Sequencing of this TCR beta chain was carried out in a study of human T cells and chemical hapten exposure. In the study overall: Patients had diphenylcyclopropenone applied to the scalp weekly throughout the approximately 25-week study. TCR yields per sample varied, mainly owing to small pooled library volume differences. Patients, a majority of them female, were diagnosed with alopecia areata, totalis or universalis.

This CDR3 has 15 residues. Germline V gene sequence: CDR1 SGHVS, CDR2 FNYEAQ. V was cut by 5 bases and J by 4 bases, with 17 bases left in between. TCRdb ran MiXCR on the RACE reads and lists one entry per CDR3 protein. The sample consists of under 450,000 distinct CDR3 sequences, approximately 4.4% of them appearing once. This clonotype was seen more than once but under ten times. The antigen is not known. Broader study findings: Versus controls, expanded TCRs had significantly more large CDR3 similarity clusters.

Time point defined: patch test 1, 2 weeks after DPC sensitization. Treatment denoted: therapeutic diphenylcyclopropenone sensitization with weekly scalp DPC. The sequencing used whole blood, collected in connection with sensitization to the hapten diphenylcyclopropenone (DPC). The sequence was collected from a woman aged 45 to 65 with alopecia areata. Some clones in this sample may be carry-over from other donors' samples. The rearrangement joins TRBV7-6 to TRBJ2-5; perhaps TRBD1 as D (7 bases). Here the CDR3 DNA reads TGTGCCAGCAGCGAACCAAGACAGGGAGGAGAGACCCAGTACTTC. It specifies CASSEPRQGGETQYF.